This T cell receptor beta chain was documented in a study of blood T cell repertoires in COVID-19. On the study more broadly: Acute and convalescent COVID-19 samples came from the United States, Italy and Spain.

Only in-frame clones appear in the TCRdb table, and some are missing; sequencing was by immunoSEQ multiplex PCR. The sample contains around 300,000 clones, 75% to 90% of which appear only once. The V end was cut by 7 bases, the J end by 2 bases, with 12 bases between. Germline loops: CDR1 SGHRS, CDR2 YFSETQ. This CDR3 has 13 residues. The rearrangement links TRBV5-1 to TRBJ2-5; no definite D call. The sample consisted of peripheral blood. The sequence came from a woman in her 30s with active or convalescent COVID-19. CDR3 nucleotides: TGCGCCAGCTCTCTCTCGGGTCAAGAGACCCAGTACTTC. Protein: CASSLSGQETQYF.